This T cell receptor (beta chain) appears in the sequencing data of a study of T-cell reconstitution after alpha-beta-depleted transplantation in children. This clonotype was recorded at least ten times. The authors prepared the TCRbeta library with unique molecular identifiers. One entry per CDR3 protein results from TCRdb running MiXCR on the PCR reads. The table has some 490,000 distinct CDR3 sequences, around 12% seen once. The germline CDR1 and CDR2 sequences are SGHDN and FVKESK. V was trimmed by 0 bases and J by 4 bases, leaving 14 bases between them. This CDR3 comprises 16 residues. Sequencing used PBMCs from the stem cell graft donor, obtained from the stem cell graft. The source of this sequence is a human donor who donated a stem cell graft to a child with combined immunodeficiency. This chain joins TRBV14 and TRBJ2-3; D is perhaps TRBD2 (5 bases). CDR3: CASSQDRITGADTQYF. The CDR3 nucleotides are TGTGCCAGCAGCCAAGATCGGATTACCGGGGCAGATACGCAGTATTTT.